This TCR beta chain was sequenced in a study of OX40 agonist ivuxolimab in advanced cancers. Study in general: Patients assigned to dose escalation were diagnosed with hepatocellular carcinoma, melanoma, renal cell or head and neck cancer. Findings and limits, study-wide: The work left the antigen specificity of expanded peripheral T cells undetermined. Among the nonresponders, some also had low normalized T-cell clonal expansion.

Details on this clone: No antigen is known for it.

Prior autoimmune disease or systemic immunosuppression barred patients. V was shortened by 3 bases and J by 2 bases, with 21 bases between the two germline ends. The CDR3 sequence is 18 residues long. The germline V gene encodes CDR1 MNHEY and CDR2 SMNVEV (reference sequence). The data were produced by immunoSEQ multiplex PCR, yet TCRdb's version contains in-frame clones alone and is incomplete. The sample holds fewer than 85,000 clones, around 80% seen once. The origin of this receptor is an adult with an advanced solid tumor such as melanoma, head and neck, liver or kidney cancer. The sample was CD4+ or CD8+ T cells sorted from blood, taken in a trial of the OX40 agonist ivuxolimab. The V gene is TRBV27, the J gene TRBJ2-3, with D perhaps TRBD2 (6 bases). The CDR3 DNA is TGTGCCAGCAGTTTGGACGGGAGCCGCCCCCCGAACACAGATACGCAGTATTTT. Translating it yields CASSLDGSRPPNTDTQYF.